The clone carrying this T cell receptor (beta chain) was counted only a few times. Antigen unknown. The data stem from a study of T cell repertoires in cytomegalovirus infection. General study results and limits: Adding up the frequency of public TCR beta families identified people who carried CMV plus the relevant HLA. Clonotypes of TCR beta that were HLA-C-restricted and CMV-specific dominated the ex vivo response.

TCRdb re-called the reads through MiXCR, storing one row per CDR3 protein. The sample carries 700,000 to 950,000 distinct CDR3 sequences, around a third recorded once. The CDR3 has 14 residues. Per the germline V gene, CDR1 is KGHSH and CDR2 is LQKENI. Trimming took 6 bases from V and 2 from J, leaving 13 bases between them. This chain links TRBV18 with TRBJ1-1; D call uncertain. Source: cultured CD8+ T cells from PBMCs, taken from culture after CMV antigen stimulation. The receptor was derived from a human donor in good health (CMV status not recorded). Some clones in this sample may be carry-over from other donors' samples. The CDR3 region has the DNA TGTGCCAGCTCTCCCGGGGTCGACAACACTGAAGCTTTCTTT. Amino acid sequence: CASSPGVDNTEAFF.